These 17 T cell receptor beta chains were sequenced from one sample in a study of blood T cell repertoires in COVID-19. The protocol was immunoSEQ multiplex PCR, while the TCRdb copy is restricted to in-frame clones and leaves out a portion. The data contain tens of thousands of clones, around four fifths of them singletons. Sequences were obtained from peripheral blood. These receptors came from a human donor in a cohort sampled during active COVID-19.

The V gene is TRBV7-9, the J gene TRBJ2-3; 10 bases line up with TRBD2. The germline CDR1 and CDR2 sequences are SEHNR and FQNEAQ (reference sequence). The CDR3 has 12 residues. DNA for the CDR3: TGTGGTCTTAGCGGGAGGTCAGATACGCAGTATTTT. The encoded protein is CGLSGRSDTQYF.

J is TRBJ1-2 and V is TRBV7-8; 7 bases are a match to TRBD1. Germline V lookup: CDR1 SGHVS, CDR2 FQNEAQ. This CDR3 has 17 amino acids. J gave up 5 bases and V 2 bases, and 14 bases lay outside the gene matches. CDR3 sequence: CASSLMTIGQVDYGYTF. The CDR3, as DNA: TGTGCCAGCAGCTTAATGACCATCGGACAGGTGGATTATGGCTACACCTTC. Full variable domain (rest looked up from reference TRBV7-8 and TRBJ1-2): GAGVSQSPRYKVAKRGQDVALRCDPISGHVSLFWYQQALGQGPEFLTYFQNEAQLDKSGLPSDRFFAERPEGSVSTLKIQRTQQEDSAVYLCASSLMTIGQVDYGYTFGSGTRLTVV.

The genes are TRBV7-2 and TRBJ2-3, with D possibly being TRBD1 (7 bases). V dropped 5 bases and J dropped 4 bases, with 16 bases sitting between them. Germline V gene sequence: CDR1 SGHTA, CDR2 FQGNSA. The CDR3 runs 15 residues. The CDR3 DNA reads TGTGCCAGCAGCGAGATAGGAGGGGGCGCAGATACGCAGTATTTT. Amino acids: CASSEIGGGADTQYF.

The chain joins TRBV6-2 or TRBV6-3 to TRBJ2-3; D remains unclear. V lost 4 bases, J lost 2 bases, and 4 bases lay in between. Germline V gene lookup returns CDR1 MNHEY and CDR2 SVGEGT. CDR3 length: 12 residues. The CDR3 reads CASSFYTDTQYF. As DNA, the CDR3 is TGTGCCAGCAGTTTCTACACAGATACGCAGTATTTT.

CDR3 nucleotides: TGTGCCAGCAGGCCTGCAGCGGCCGGATACGAGCAGTACTTC. Residues: CASRPAAAGYEQYF. This chain joins TRBV6-2 or TRBV6-3 and TRBJ2-7; perhaps TRBD2 as D (5 bases). CDR1 MNHEY and CDR2 SVGEGT come from the germline V gene. This CDR3 has 14 amino acids. The V gene lost 6 bases and the J gene lost 4 bases, with 16 bases spanning the gap.

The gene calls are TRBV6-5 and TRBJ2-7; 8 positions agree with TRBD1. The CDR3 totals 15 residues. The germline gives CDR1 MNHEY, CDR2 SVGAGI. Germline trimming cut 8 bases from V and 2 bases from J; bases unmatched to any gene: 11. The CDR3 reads CASAPTGEATYEQYF. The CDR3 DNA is TGTGCCAGCGCCCCGACAGGGGAGGCCACCTACGAGCAGTACTTC.

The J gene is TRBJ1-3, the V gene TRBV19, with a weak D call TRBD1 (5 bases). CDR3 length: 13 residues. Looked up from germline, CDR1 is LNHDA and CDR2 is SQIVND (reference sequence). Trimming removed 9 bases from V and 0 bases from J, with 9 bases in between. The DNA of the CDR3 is TGTGCCAGCGTGCAGGGCTCTGGAAACACCATATATTTT. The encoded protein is CASVQGSGNTIYF. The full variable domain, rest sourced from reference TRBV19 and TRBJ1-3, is DGGITQSPKYLFRKEGQNVTLSCEQNLNHDAMYWYRQDPGQGLRLIYYSQIVNDFQKGDIAEGYSVSREKKESFPLTVTSAQKNPTAFYLCASVQGSGNTIYFGEGSWLTVV.

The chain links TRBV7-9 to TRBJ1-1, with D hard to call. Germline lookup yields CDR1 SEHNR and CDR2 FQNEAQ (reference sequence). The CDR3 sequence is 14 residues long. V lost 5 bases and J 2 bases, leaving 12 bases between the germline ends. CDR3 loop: CASSVDNFNTEAFF. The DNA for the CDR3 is TGTGCCAGCAGCGTAGACAATTTTAACACTGAAGCTTTCTTT.

The CDR3 reads CATSSFGHSGNTIYF. In DNA form, the CDR3 reads TGTGCCACCAGCAGCTTCGGACACTCTGGAAACACCATATATTTT. The genes are TRBV15 and TRBJ1-3, with D tentatively TRBD1 (5 bases). The CDR3 covers 15 residues. Deletions cut 3 bases from V and 0 bases from J, with 9 bases between. Looked up from germline, CDR1 is LNHNV and CDR2 is YYDKDF (reference sequence). Complete variable domain (other parts from reference TRBV15 and TRBJ1-3): DAMVIQNPRYQVTQFGKPVTLSCSQTLNHNVMYWYQQKSSQAPKLLFHYYDKDFNNEADTPDNFQSRRPNTSFCFLDIRSPGLGDTAMYLCATSSFGHSGNTIYFGEGSWLTVV.

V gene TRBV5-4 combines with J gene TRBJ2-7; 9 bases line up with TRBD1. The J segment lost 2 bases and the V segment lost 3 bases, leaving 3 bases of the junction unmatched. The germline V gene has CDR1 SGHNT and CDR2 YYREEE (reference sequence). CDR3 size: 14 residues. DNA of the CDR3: TGTGCCAGCAGCTCTGGGACAGGGACCTACGAGCAGTACTTC. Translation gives CASSSGTGTYEQYF.

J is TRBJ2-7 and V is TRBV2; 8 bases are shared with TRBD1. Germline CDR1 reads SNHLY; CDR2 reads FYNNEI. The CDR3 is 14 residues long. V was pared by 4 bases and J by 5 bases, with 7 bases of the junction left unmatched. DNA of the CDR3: TGTGCCAGCAGTGGGACAGGGTGGGAGGACGAGCAGTACTTC. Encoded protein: CASSGTGWEDEQYF.

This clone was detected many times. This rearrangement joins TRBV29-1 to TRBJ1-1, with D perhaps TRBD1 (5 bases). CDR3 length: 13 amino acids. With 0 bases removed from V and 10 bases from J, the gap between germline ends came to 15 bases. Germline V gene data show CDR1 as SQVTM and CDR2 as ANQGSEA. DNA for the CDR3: TGCAGCGTTGAAGATCACAGGAGGGCGGCAGCTTTCTTT. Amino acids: CSVEDHRRAAAFF.

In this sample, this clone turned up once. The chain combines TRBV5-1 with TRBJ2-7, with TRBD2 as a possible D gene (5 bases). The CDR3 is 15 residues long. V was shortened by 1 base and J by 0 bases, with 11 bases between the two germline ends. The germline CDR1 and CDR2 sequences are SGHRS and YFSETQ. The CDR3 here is CASSLLGEGSYEQYF. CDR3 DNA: TGCGCCAGCAGCTTGTTGGGCGAGGGCTCCTACGAGCAGTACTTC.

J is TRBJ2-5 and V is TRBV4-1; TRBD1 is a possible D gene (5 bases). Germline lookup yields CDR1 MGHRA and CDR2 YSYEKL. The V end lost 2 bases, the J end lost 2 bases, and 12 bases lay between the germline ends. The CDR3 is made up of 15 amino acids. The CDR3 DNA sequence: TGCGCCAGCAGCCAACGACCTGGGGCTCAAGAGACCCAGTACTTC. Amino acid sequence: CASSQRPGAQETQYF.

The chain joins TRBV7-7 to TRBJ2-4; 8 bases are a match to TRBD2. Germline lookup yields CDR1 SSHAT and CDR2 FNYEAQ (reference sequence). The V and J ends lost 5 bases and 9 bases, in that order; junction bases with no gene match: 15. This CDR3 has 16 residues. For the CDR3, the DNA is TGTGCCAGCAGCCCCGACTTCCCCGGGAGCGGGGGCATTCAGTACTTC. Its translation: CASSPDFPGSGGIQYF.

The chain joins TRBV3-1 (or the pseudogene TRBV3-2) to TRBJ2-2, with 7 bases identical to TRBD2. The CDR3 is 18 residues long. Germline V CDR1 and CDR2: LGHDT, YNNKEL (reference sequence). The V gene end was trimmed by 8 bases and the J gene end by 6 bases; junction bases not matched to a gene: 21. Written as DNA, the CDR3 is TGTGCCAGCCAAGGGAAGGGAGGGCTCACCTTTAGCGCCGGGGAGCTGTTTTTT. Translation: CASQGKGGLTFSAGELFF.

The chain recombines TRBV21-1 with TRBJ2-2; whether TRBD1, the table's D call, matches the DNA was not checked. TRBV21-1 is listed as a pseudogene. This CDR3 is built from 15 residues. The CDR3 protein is CASSNRDKFTGELFF. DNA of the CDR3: TGTGCCAGCAGCAACCGGGACAAGTTCACCGGGGAGCTGTTTTTT.